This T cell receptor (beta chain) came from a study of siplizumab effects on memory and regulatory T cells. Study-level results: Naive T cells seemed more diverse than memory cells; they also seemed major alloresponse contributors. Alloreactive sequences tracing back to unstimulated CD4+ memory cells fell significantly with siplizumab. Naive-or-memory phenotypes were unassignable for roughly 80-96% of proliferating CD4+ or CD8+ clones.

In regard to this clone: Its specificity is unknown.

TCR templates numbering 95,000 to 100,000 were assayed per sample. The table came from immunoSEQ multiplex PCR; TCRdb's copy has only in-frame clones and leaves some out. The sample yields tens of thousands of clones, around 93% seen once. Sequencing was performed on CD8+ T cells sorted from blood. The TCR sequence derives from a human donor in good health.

CDR3 amino acids: CASSQEWGGNQPQHF. CDR3 nucleotides: TGCGCCAGCAGCCAAGAATGGGGGGGCAATCAGCCCCAGCATTTT. V and J are TRBV4-1 and TRBJ1-5; D is perhaps TRBD1 (5 bases). In germline, CDR1 is MGHRA, CDR2 YSYEKL. This CDR3 contains 15 residues. The V gene lost 0 bases and the J gene lost 2 bases, with 8 bases spanning the gap.